This T cell receptor (beta chain) was recorded in a study of beta chain features in type 1 diabetes listed by TCRdb under 2018. Study-wide context: Patients and healthy donors did not differ in mean age, gender distribution, total cell number or subset yield. A total of just under 110,000,000 sorted cells were examined across all samples, and RNA yield correlated strongly with the number of cells per subset. In the study, recently diagnosed type 1 diabetes patients and matched healthy donors were compared on the TCRB repertoires of their sorted circulating CD4+ T cell subsets. Regulatory and stem cell-like memory subsets were isolated from only 8 patients and about eight healthy donors, whereas naive and central memory subsets came from all 28 donors.

From each donor, a single peripheral blood sample of 90 to 150 mL on average was drawn into heparinised tubes. A BD FACSAria II was used to sort naive, central memory, regulatory and stem cell-like memory CD4+ T cells with a panel that included CD45RO, CCR7, CD25, CD127, CD95 and CD27. All sorted populations exceeded 95% purity. PBMCs were isolated right away by Lymphoprep density gradient centrifugation and were stained directly, without culture. So that batch effects would be minimized, each experiment stained and sorted samples in pairs, pairing one healthy donor with one patient. Paper-wide results and their limitations: Naive, central memory and regulatory TCRB repertoires appeared more similar among patients than among healthy donors. PCR might favor shorter templates, but patient and control samples were amplified and corrected together, so any skew would affect both groups equally. At VDJ recombination sites, patients with type 1 diabetes made fewer insertions and deleted more nucleotides, a pattern implying thymic rearrangement abnormalities. Because cDNA rather than genomic DNA was sequenced, highly expressing activated cells could have been over-represented, although no difference in activation and CD3 levels was found between groups. Type 1 diabetes patients showed a moderate but significant shortening of TCRB CDR3 length in all four CD4+ subsets. Because small numbers of individuals were included in the HLA sub-analyses, any influence of HLA type on TCRB rearrangement was left unresolved.

The entire isolated RNA was reverse transcribed using the High Capacity cDNA Reverse Transcription Kit, and thus expressed TCRB transcripts were sequenced. Deep immunoSEQ sequencing was applied to naive, central memory and regulatory T cell samples, giving an average of about 3.8 million total reads per sample. Sorted cells were lysed in RLT buffer and RNA was extracted with DNase-treated RNeasy Micro or Mini kits, depending on cell number. Each cell subset was processed on its own to prevent cross-contamination, while patient and healthy donor samples were processed together. The immunoSEQ multiplex PCR was used to amplify TCRB sequences from cDNA, yielding 87-bp fragments that span the CDR3 region. The amplicons were sequenced using the Illumina HiSeq platform. In the original analysis: PCR bias was computationally corrected using synthetic template baselines, reads within Hamming distance 2 were collapsed, and singletons that could not be merged were discarded. Reads were aligned to IMGT to assign V, D and J genes, CDR3 length, and insertions or deletions at six rearrangement sites. Within each subset, clonotype counts were normalized to the number of sorted cells before true diversity and Gini coefficients were calculated with the tcR R package. The overlap coefficient, calculated on TCRB nucleotide sequences, was used to quantify repertoire sharing. Out-of-frame TCRB sequences from naive cells were analyzed as a proxy for the pre-selection repertoire. The immuneACCESS repertoire file appears here via TCRdb, limited to in-frame rearrangements. These files lack a portion of the clones; in checked studies, under half of the deficit traces to unresolved V genes, and the cause of the others is not known. V and J calls and clone size follow that table, whereas D and trimming were derived from the DNA. The sample table holds under 450,000 clones, of which roughly 13% were seen once. The leading ten clones occupy about 0.04% of the sample.

CDR1 and CDR2, looked up from the germline V gene, are SGHTA and FQGNSA. V trim: 8 bases; J trim: 0 bases; unmatched bases: 3. From the cysteine through the phenylalanine, the CDR3 covers 13 amino acids. The only DNA kept is the CDR3, 39 bases in frame from the first base. As to this clone: Its recognized antigen is unknown. No much larger clone exists at a distance of one base, and base qualities are not known.

The rearrangement combines TRBV7-2 with TRBJ2-7; 8 central nucleotides agree with TRBD1. The receptor was isolated from a man aged 25 to 45 in good health. Source material: naive CD4+ T cells from blood. The cell subset or site label of this sample denotes: true naive CD4+ T cells. The CDR3 sequence is CASRDRPSYEQYF. The bases read TGTGCCAGCCGGGACAGGCCCTCCTACGAGCAGTACTTC. This CDR3, with the reference TRBV7-2 and TRBJ2-7 proteins standing in past its ends, gives the full variable domain GAGVSQSPSNKVTEKGKDVELRCDPISGHTALYWYRQSLGQGLEFLIYFQGNSAPDKSGLPSDRFSAERTGGSVSTLTIQRTQQEDSAVYLCASRDRPSYEQYFGPGTRLTVT.